The 16 T cell receptor beta chains reported below all come from one sample, sequenced in a study of siplizumab effects on memory and regulatory T cells. This table comes from immunoSEQ multiplex PCR, and its TCRdb copy is limited to in-frame clones, with some not included. In the table there are around 100,000 clones, under 95% of which are singletons. Sequencing used Tregs sorted from blood. The source of these receptors is a human donor in good health.

The CDR3 here is CASSQLWAGVGDTQYF. The CDR3 DNA reads as TGTGCCAGCAGCCAACTCTGGGCGGGAGTTGGAGATACGCAGTATTTT. The rearrangement uses TRBV14 and TRBJ2-3, with 7 positions matching TRBD2. CDR3 length: 16 residues. The V gene end was trimmed by 2 bases and the J gene end by 5 bases; junction bases not matched to a gene: 10. Looked up from germline, CDR1 is SGHDN and CDR2 is FVKESK.

V usage is TRBV29-1 and J usage is TRBJ2-7, with 9 bases fitting TRBD1. CDR3 length equals 14 residues. Germline trimming cut 0 bases from V and 3 bases from J; bases unmatched to any gene: 3. Germline CDR1 and CDR2: SQVTM and ANQGSEA. In DNA, the CDR3 is TGCAGCGTTGAAGAACAGGGGGCGGTCTACGAGCAGTACTTC. Amino acid sequence: CSVEEQGAVYEQYF.

This chain joins TRBV4-1 and TRBJ2-1; 12 bases fit TRBD2. The CDR3 covers 15 residues. Germline V gene data show CDR1 as MGHRA and CDR2 as YSYEKL. The V segment lost 4 bases and the J segment 9 bases; nucleotides outside the gene matches: 7. CDR3 in amino acids: CASSPSGLAGFEQFF. The CDR3 DNA reads TGCGCCAGCAGCCCGAGCGGACTAGCGGGATTTGAGCAGTTCTTC.

The rearrangement joins TRBV11-2 to TRBJ1-1; D not certain. Germline CDR1 SGHAT, CDR2 FQNNGV. There are 14 residues in the CDR3. Trimming cost V 4 bases and J 4 bases, with 13 bases left between them. The CDR3 reads CASSSTTVGTEAFF. Here the CDR3 DNA reads TGTGCCAGCAGCTCCACGACGGTGGGCACTGAAGCTTTCTTT. The variable domain in full, completed from reference TRBV11-2 and TRBJ1-1, reads EAGVAQSPRYKIIEKRQSVAFWCNPISGHATLYWYQQILGQGPKLLIQFQNNGVVDDSQLPKDRFSAERLKGVDSTLKIQPAKLEDSAVYLCASSSTTVGTEAFFGQGTRLTVV.

This clone has only one observation. The genes are TRBV10-1 and TRBJ1-3, with D possibly being TRBD1 (6 bases). The germline CDR1 and CDR2 sequences are WNHNN and SYGVQD (reference sequence). The CDR3 is made up of 15 amino acids. The V end lost 10 bases, the J end lost 2 bases, and 18 bases lay between the germline ends. This chain's CDR3 is CANPGSGAPGNTIYF. The CDR3 DNA follows: TGCGCCAACCCGGGTTCGGGGGCGCCTGGAAACACCATATATTTT.

The chain links TRBV5-4 to TRBJ2-1, with D possibly matching TRBD2 (6 bases). The CDR3 is 16 amino acids. V was cut by 6 bases and J by 4 bases, with 20 bases left in between. Germline V lookup: CDR1 SGHNT, CDR2 YYREEE (reference sequence). The CDR3 sequence: CASTNLRDSLYNEQFF. In DNA form, the CDR3 reads TGTGCCAGCACTAACCTCCGGGACTCTTTATACAATGAGCAGTTCTTC.

This sequence joins TRBV30 and TRBJ2-1; TRBD1 matches at 8 bases. Trimming took 6 bases from V and 4 from J; bases not matched to a gene: 5. Germline assignment: CDR1 GTSNPN and CDR2 SVGIG (reference sequence). The CDR3 has 13 amino acids. CDR3 DNA: TGTGCCTGTAGCAGGGGGCTATACAATGAGCAGTTCTTC. This codes for CACSRGLYNEQFF.

The chain employs TRBV15 and TRBJ2-3; no clear D gene. Germline CDR1 LNHNV, CDR2 YYDKDF (reference sequence). Trimming stripped 1 base from V and 5 bases from J, with 7 bases between. The CDR3 length is 13 residues. The chain's CDR3 is CATSRGQEDTQYF. DNA of the CDR3: TGTGCCACCAGCAGAGGGCAGGAAGATACGCAGTATTTT.

The chain couples TRBV18 to TRBJ2-3; D remains unclear. There are 19 residues in the CDR3. Trimming removed 0 bases at V and 0 bases at J, with 19 bases between. The germline gives CDR1 KGHSH, CDR2 LQKENI. In DNA, the CDR3 is TGTGCCAGCTCACCACCGATCAAGAGAGGTCGGATAAGCACAGATACGCAGTATTTT. Translated, it gives CASSPPIKRGRISTDTQYF.

The V call is TRBV4-1, the J call TRBJ2-3, with 8 bases aligning to TRBD1. This CDR3 region has 16 residues. Germline V gene data show CDR1 as MGHRA and CDR2 as YSYEKL. The J segment lost 1 base and the V segment lost 1 base, leaving 4 bases of the junction unmatched. The CDR3 sequence: CASSQALGQGTDTQYF. The CDR3 DNA sequence: TGCGCCAGCAGCCAAGCGTTGGGACAGGGCACAGATACGCAGTATTTT.

This sequence joins TRBV5-1 and TRBJ2-5, with a possible D match to TRBD2 (6 bases). V was trimmed by 0 bases and J by 8 bases, leaving 14 bases between them. The length of the CDR3 is 14 residues. CDR1 SGHRS and CDR2 YFSETQ come from the germline V gene. The chain's CDR3 is CASSLEGTSQTQYF. Written as DNA, the CDR3 is TGCGCCAGCAGCTTGGAGGGGACTTCCCAAACCCAGTACTTC.

The genes are TRBV5-1 and TRBJ2-3; D perhaps matches TRBD2 (5 bases). The germline V gene has CDR1 SGHRS and CDR2 YFSETQ. Trimming took 5 bases from V and 0 from J, leaving 16 bases between them. This CDR3 region has 16 residues. The CDR3 loop reads CASSILAGTSTDTQYF. CDR3 in DNA: TGCGCCAGCAGTATTCTAGCTGGTACTAGCACAGATACGCAGTATTTT.

The chain links TRBV11-2 to TRBJ2-3; 10 bases are shared with TRBD2. V shed 1 base and J 9 bases; nucleotides not matched to a gene: 7. The CDR3 is 15 amino acids. Germline CDR1 is SGHAT and CDR2 is FQNNGV. CDR3 region: CASSLVGSGRTTQYF. DNA for the CDR3: TGTGCCAGCAGCTTAGTTGGTAGCGGGAGGACGACGCAGTATTTT.

The chain has TRBV6-1 and TRBJ1-2, with D possibly matching TRBD1 (5 bases). V was trimmed by 6 bases and J by 6 bases, leaving 17 bases between them. CDR3 length: 14 residues. CDR1 and CDR2 (germline): MNHNS, SASEGT. CDR3 region: CASRTHSGADGYTF. DNA of the CDR3: TGTGCCAGCAGAACCCATAGTGGGGCTGATGGCTACACCTTC.

The chain couples TRBV7-2 to TRBJ2-3; the D is unclear. Per the germline V gene, CDR1 is SGHTA and CDR2 is FQGNSA. CDR3 length equals 12 residues. V lost 7 bases and J 2 bases, leaving 7 bases between the germline ends. The CDR3 loop is CASNTYTDTQYF. CDR3 DNA: TGTGCCAGCAACACCTACACAGATACGCAGTATTTT.

The chain carries TRBV18 and TRBJ2-5; D gene ambiguous. The CDR3 is made up of 13 amino acids. Per the germline V gene, CDR1 is KGHSH and CDR2 is LQKENI. Trimming removed 3 bases from V and 0 bases from J, with 5 bases in between. The CDR3 is CASSPGYQETQYF. DNA for the CDR3: TGTGCCAGCTCACCGGGGTACCAAGAGACCCAGTACTTC. The variable domain in full, with the rest retrieved from reference TRBV18 and TRBJ2-5, is NAGVMQNPRHLVRRRGQEARLRCSPMKGHSHVYWYRQLPEEGLKFMVYLQKENIIDESGMPKERFSAEFPKEGPSILRIQQVVRGDSAAYFCASSPGYQETQYFGPGTRLLVL.